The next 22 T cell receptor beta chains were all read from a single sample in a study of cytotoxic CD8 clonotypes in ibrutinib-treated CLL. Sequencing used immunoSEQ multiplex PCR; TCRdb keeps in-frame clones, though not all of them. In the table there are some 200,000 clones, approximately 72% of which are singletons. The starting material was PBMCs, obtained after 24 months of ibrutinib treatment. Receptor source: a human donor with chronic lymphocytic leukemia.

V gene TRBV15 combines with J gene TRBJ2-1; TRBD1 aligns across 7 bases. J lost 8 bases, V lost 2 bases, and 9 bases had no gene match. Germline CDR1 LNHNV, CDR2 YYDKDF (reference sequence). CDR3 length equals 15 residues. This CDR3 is CATSRLTQGPDEQFF. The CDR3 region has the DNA TGTGCCACCAGCAGACTTACACAGGGGCCCGATGAGCAGTTCTTC.

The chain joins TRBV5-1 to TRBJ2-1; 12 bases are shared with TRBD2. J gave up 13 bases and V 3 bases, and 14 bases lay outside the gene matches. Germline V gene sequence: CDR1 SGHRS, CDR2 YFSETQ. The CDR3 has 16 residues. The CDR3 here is CASSYSTSGSLENQFF. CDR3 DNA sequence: TGCGCCAGCAGCTATTCGACTAGCGGGAGTTTGGAAAATCAGTTCTTC.

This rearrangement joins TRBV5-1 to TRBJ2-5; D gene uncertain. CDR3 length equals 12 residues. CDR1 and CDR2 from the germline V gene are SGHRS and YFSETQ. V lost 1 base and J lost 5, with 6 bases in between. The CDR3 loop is CASSLLMETQYF. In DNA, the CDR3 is TGCGCCAGCAGCTTGTTGATGGAGACCCAGTACTTC.

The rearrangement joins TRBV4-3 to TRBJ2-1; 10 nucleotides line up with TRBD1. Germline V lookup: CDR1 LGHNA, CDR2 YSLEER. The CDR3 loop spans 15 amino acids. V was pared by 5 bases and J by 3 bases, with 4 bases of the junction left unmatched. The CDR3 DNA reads TGCGCCAGCAGCGGACAGGGGGTTGGCTACAATGAGCAGTTCTTC. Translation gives CASSGQGVGYNEQFF.

CDR3 protein: CASSYDNSGNTIYF. As DNA, the CDR3 is TGTGCCAGCAGTTACGATAACTCTGGAAACACCATATATTTT. V gene TRBV6-6 combines with J gene TRBJ1-3; no firm D call. The CDR3 consists of 14 residues. Germline loops: CDR1 MNHNY, CDR2 SVGAGI (reference sequence). V was clipped by 2 bases and J by 0 bases, with 5 bases between them.

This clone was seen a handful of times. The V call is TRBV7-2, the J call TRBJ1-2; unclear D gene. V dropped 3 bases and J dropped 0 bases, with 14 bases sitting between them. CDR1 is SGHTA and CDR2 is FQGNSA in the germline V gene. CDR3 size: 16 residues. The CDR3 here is CASSFGRPTANYGYTF. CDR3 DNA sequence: TGTGCCAGCAGCTTCGGACGTCCGACGGCTAACTATGGCTACACCTTC.

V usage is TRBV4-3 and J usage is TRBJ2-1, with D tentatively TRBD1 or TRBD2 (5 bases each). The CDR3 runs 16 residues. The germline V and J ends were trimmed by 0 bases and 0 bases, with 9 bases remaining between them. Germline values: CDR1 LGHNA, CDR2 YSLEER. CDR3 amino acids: CASSQERDGSYNEQFF. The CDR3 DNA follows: TGCGCCAGCAGCCAAGAAAGGGACGGCTCCTACAATGAGCAGTTCTTC.

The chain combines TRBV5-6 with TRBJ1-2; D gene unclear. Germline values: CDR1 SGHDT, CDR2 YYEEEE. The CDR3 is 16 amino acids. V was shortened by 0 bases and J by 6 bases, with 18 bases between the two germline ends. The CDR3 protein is CASSLDGGRRMNGYTF. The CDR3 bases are TGTGCCAGCAGCTTGGATGGAGGGCGGCGTATGAATGGCTACACCTTC.

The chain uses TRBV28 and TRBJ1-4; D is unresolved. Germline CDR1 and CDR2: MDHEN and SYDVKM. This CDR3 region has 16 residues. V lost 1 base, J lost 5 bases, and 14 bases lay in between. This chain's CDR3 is CASSLSGHGWNEKLFF. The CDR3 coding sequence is TGTGCCAGCAGTTTATCCGGGCACGGGTGGAATGAAAAACTGTTTTTT.

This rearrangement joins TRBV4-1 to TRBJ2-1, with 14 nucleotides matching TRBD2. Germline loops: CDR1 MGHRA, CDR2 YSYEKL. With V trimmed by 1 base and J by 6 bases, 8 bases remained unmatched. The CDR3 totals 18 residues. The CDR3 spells CASSQGRLAGGPGNEQFF. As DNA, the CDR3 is TGCGCCAGCAGCCAAGGCAGACTAGCGGGAGGGCCGGGCAATGAGCAGTTCTTC.

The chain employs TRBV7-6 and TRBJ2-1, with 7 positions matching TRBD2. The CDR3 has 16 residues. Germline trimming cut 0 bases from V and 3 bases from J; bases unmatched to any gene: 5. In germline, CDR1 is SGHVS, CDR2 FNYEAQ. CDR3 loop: CASSLALLADYNEQFF. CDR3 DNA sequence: TGTGCCAGCAGCTTAGCGCTGCTAGCGGACTACAATGAGCAGTTCTTC.

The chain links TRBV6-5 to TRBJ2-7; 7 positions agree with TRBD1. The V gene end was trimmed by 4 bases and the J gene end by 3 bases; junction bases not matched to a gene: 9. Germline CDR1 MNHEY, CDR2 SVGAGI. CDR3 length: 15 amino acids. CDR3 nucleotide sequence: TGTGCCAGCAGTTCCTTTGGGACAGTGCGCTACGAGCAGTACTTC. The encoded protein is CASSSFGTVRYEQYF.

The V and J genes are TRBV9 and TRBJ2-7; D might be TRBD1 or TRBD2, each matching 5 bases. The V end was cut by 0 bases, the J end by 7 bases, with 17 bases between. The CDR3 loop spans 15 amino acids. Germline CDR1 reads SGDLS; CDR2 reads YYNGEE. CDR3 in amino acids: CASSVGDQMAREQYF. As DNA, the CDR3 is TGTGCCAGCAGCGTAGGGGACCAAATGGCAAGGGAGCAGTACTTC. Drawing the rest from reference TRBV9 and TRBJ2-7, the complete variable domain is DSGVTQTPKHLITATGQRVTLRCSPRSGDLSVYWYQQSLDQGLQFLIQYYNGEERAKGNILERFSAQQFPDLHSELNLSSLELGDSALYFCASSVGDQMAREQYFGPGTRLTVT.

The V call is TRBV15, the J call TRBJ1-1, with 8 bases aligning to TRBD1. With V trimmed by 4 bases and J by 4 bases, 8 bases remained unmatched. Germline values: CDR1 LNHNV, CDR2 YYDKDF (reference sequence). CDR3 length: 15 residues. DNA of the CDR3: TGTGCCACCAGCACAGCAGGGGGCCTATCCACTGAAGCTTTCTTT. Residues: CATSTAGGLSTEAFF.

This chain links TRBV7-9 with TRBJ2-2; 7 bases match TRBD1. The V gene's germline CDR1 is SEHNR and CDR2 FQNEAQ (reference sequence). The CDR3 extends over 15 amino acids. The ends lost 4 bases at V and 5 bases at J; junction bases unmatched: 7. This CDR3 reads CASSYGTVWTGELFF. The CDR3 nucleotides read TGTGCCAGCAGCTACGGGACAGTGTGGACCGGGGAGCTGTTTTTT.

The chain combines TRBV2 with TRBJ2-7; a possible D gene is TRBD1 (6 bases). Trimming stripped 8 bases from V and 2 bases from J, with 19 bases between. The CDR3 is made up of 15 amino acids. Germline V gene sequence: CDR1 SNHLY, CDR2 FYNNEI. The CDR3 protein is CASSKVGALTYEQYF. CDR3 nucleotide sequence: TGTGCCAGCTCCAAAGTGGGGGCATTAACCTACGAGCAGTACTTC.

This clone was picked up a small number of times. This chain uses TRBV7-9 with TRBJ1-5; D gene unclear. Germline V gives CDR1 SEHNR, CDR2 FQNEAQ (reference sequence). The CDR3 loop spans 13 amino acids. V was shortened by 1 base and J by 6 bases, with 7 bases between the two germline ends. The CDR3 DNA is TGTGCCAGCAGCTTAGGCGAGAGTCAGCCCCAGCATTTT. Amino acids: CASSLGESQPQHF. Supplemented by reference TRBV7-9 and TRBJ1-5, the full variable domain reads DTGVSQNPRHKITKRGQNVTFRCDPISEHNRLYWYRQTLGQGPEFLTYFQNEAQLEKSRLLSDRFSAERPKGSFSTLEIQRTEQGDSAMYLCASSLGESQPQHFGDGTRLSIL.

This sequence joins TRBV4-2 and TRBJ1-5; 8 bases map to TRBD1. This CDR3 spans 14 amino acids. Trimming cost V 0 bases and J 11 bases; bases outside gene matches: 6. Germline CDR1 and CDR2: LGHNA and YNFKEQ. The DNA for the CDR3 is TGTGCCAGCAGCCAAGATCCGGGACAGGTGGCCCAGCATTTT. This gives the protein CASSQDPGQVAQHF.

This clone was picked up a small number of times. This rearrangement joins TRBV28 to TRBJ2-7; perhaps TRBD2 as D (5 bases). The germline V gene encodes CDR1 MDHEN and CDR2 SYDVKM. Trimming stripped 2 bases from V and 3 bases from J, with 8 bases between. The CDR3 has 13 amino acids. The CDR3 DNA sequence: TGTGCCAGCAGTTTAGGCGGGTACTACGAGCAGTACTTC. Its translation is CASSLGGYYEQYF.

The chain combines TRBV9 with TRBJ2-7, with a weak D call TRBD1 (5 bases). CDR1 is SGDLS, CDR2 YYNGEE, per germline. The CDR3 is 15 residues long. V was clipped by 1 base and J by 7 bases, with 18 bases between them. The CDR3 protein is CASSVFQGPPGEQYF. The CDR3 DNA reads TGTGCCAGCAGCGTATTTCAGGGCCCTCCAGGGGAGCAGTACTTC.

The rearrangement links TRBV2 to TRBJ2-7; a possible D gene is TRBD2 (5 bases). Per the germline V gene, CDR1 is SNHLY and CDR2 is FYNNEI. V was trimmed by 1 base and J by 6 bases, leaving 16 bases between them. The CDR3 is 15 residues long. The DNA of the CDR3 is TGTGCCAGCAGTGAAGTGGCGGGTGGCGTAGGCGAGCAGTACTTC. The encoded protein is CASSEVAGGVGEQYF. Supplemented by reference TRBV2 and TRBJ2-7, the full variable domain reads EPEVTQTPSHQVTQMGQEVILRCVPISNHLYFYWYRQILGQKVEFLVSFYNNEISEKSEIFDDQFSVERPDGSNFTLKIRSTKLEDSAMYFCASSEVAGGVGEQYFGPGTRLTVT.

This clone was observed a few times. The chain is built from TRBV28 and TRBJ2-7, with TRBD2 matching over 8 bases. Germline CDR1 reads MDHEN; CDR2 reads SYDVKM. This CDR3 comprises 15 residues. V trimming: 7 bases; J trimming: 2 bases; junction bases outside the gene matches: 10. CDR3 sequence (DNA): TGTGCCAGCAAAGTTGGCCTAGCGGGCCCCTACGAGCAGTACTTC. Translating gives CASKVGLAGPYEQYF.